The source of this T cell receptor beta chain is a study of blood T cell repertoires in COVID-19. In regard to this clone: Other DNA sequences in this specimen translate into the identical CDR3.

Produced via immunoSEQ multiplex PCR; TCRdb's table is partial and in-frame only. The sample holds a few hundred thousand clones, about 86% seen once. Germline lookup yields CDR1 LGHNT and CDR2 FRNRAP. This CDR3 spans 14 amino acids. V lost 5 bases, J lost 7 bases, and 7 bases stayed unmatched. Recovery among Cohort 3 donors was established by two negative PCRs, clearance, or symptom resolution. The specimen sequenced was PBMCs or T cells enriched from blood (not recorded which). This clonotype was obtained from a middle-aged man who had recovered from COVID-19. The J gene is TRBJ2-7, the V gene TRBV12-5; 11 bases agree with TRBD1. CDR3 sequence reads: CASGRTGGAGEQYF. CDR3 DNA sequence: TGTGCTAGTGGTCGGACAGGGGGCGCGGGGGAGCAGTACTTC. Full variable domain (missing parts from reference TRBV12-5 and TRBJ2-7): DARVTQTPRHKVTEMGQEVTMRCQPILGHNTVFWYRQTMMQGLELLAYFRNRAPLDDSGMPKDRFSAEMPDATLATLKIQPSEPRDSAVYFCASGRTGGAGEQYFGPGTRLTVT.